The 5 T cell receptor beta chains reported below all come from one sample, sequenced in a study of tumor and adjacent non-tumor tissue in lung cancer. The template was RNA from unsorted bulk tissue. More than 3 cm separated this lung sample from the edge of the tumor. Three rounds of nested PCR, following a modified ARM-PCR protocol, produced the TCRbeta library. TCRdb processed the multiplex PCR reads anew with MiXCR; each CDR3 protein has one entry. The table lists some 70,000 distinct CDR3 sequences, under 70% of them singletons. Sequencing was done on a sample of distant non-tumor lung tissue. Receptors originate from a woman between 50 and 59 years old with non-small cell lung cancer.

A single count supports this clonotype. A much larger clone is a single base away; this may be a read error. V is TRBV20-1 and J is TRBJ2-7, with 13 bases matching TRBD2. The length of the CDR3 is 15 residues. From germline, CDR1 is DFQATT and CDR2 SNEGSKA (reference sequence). V lost 6 bases to trimming and J lost 4 bases; unmatched junction nucleotides: 9. DNA for the CDR3: TGCAGTGCCCAGAATCCGGGACTAGCGGGATACGAGCAGTACTTC. The encoded protein is CSAQNPGLAGYEQYF.

The chain links TRBV11-3 to TRBJ2-3, with a weak D call TRBD1 (6 bases). The length of the CDR3 is 13 residues. Germline V gene data show CDR1 as SGHNT and CDR2 as YENEEA. Deletions cut 5 bases from V and 8 bases from J, with 14 bases between. CDR3 in amino acids: CASSARGRGTQYF. The CDR3, as DNA: TGTGCCAGCAGCGCCAGGGGTAGAGGTACGCAGTATTTT.

Turning to this clonotype: A much larger clone sits a single nucleotide away, making a read error possible. This chain links TRBV6-2 or TRBV6-3 with TRBJ2-7; tentative D call: TRBD2 (6 bases). V gave up 2 bases and J gave up 7 bases, with 27 bases separating them. In germline, CDR1 is MNHEY, CDR2 SVGEGT. This CDR3 region has 18 residues. CDR3 sequence (DNA): TGTGCCAGCAGTTACGTCCCGCGGGACGCCGACCGCCTGAGGGAGCAGTACTTC. Encoded protein: CASSYVPRDADRLREQYF.

As regards this clonotype: The CDR3 does not close with the conserved phenylalanine or tryptophan, likely indicating a read error. The DNA is omitted, as the CDR3 cannot be located on it reliably, and the CDR3 follows TCRdb's listing. The J gene is TRBJ2-1, the V gene TRBV11-2; the D call in the table, TRBD1, was not verified against the DNA. The length of the CDR3 is 12 amino acids, counting both ends. Germline values: CDR1 SGHAT, CDR2 FQNNGV. CDR3 sequence: CAISSSPSGGLL.

This clonotype has ten or more counts. This chain uses TRBV20-1 with TRBJ2-5; the D is unclear. Germline loops: CDR1 DFQATT, CDR2 SNEGSKA (reference sequence). The CDR3 loop spans 14 amino acids. V lost 0 bases to trimming and J lost 3 bases, with 11 bases between them. The chain's CDR3 is CSARDPLLEETQYF. As DNA, the CDR3 is TGCAGTGCTAGAGATCCCTTGTTGGAAGAGACCCAGTACTTC.